The clone carrying this T cell receptor beta chain was seen only a few times. The antigen remains unidentified. This record belongs to a study of T cell repertoires in cytomegalovirus infection. About the study: From public TCR beta signatures came an indication of both CMV infection and matching HLA type.

General study findings and limits: The ex vivo response showed dominance by HLA-C-restricted CMV-specific TCR beta clonotypes.

TCRdb used MiXCR to reprocess the reads, holding one entry per CDR3 protein. The sample shows some 300,000 distinct CDR3 sequences, 12% to 15% of them seen only once. V was trimmed by 3 bases and J by 7 bases, leaving 19 bases between them. This CDR3 is built from 15 residues. Germline CDR1 SGDLS, CDR2 YYNGEE. The source material was PBMCs. The origin of this receptor is a human donor in good health (CMV status not recorded). Some clones in this sample may be carry-over from other donors' samples. J is TRBJ2-5 and V is TRBV9; the D gene is possibly TRBD1 (8 bases). The CDR3 sequence is CASSGAGQAVGTQYF. CDR3 coding DNA: TGTGCCAGCAGCGGAGCGGGACAGGCAGTAGGGACCCAGTACTTC.